The rows below give T cell receptor beta chains drawn from one sample of a study of blood T cell repertoires in COVID-19. Sequenced by immunoSEQ multiplex PCR; TCRdb stores in-frame clones only, minus some. This table has some 240,000 clones, 89% appearing once. Sequencing input: peripheral blood. The receptors derive from a man aged 55 to 70 who had recovered from COVID-19. CDR3s include the opening cysteine and the closing phenylalanine or tryptophan. D genes are given only for firm matches. The listing skips clone size in some rows; elsewhere it reads once, few, many or a size class.

v_call: TRBV23-1; j_call: TRBJ2-7; d_call: TRBD1; clone_size: -; cdr3_aa: CASRHRGEIFAYEQYF; cdr3_nt: TGCGCCAGCAGGCACAGGGGTGAAATATTCGCGTACGAGCAGTACTTC
v_call: TRBV6-5; j_call: TRBJ2-3; d_call: TRBD1; clone_size: -; cdr3_aa: CASSTGTGGSDTQYF; cdr3_nt: TGTGCCAGCAGCACCGGGACAGGGGGCTCAGATACGCAGTATTTT
v_call: TRBV28; j_call: TRBJ1-2; d_call: -; clone_size: -; cdr3_aa: CASSLGGAGANYGYTF; cdr3_nt: TGTGCCAGCAGTTTAGGTGGGGCCGGAGCTAACTATGGCTACACCTTC
v_call: TRBV3-1/TRBV3-2; j_call: TRBJ2-1; d_call: -; clone_size: -; cdr3_aa: CASSQETKYNEQFF; cdr3_nt: TGTGCCAGCAGCCAAGAGACAAAGTACAATGAGCAGTTCTTC
v_call: TRBV28; j_call: TRBJ2-7; d_call: -; clone_size: -; cdr3_aa: CASSLEGLAYEQYF; cdr3_nt: TGTGCCAGCAGTTTAGAGGGCTTGGCCTACGAGCAGTACTTC
v_call: TRBV4-2; j_call: TRBJ1-1; d_call: -; clone_size: -; cdr3_aa: CASSQEYRGGYTEAFF; cdr3_nt: TGTGCCAGCAGCCAAGAATACCGAGGTGGTTACACTGAAGCTTTCTTT
v_call: TRBV11-2; j_call: TRBJ2-2; d_call: TRBD1; clone_size: -; cdr3_aa: CASSQTGGLTGELFF; cdr3_nt: TGTGCCAGCAGCCAAACAGGGGGGCTCACCGGGGAGCTGTTTTTT
v_call: TRBV3-1/TRBV3-2; j_call: TRBJ2-6; d_call: -; clone_size: -; cdr3_aa: CASTFSGANVLTF; cdr3_nt: TGTGCCAGCACATTTTCTGGGGCCAACGTCCTGACTTTC
v_call: TRBV19; j_call: TRBJ1-5; d_call: TRBD1; clone_size: -; cdr3_aa: CASSIPLGQGSNQPQHF; cdr3_nt: TGTGCCAGTAGTATCCCCCTGGGACAGGGAAGTAATCAGCCCCAGCATTTT
v_call: TRBV14; j_call: TRBJ2-1; d_call: -; clone_size: few; cdr3_aa: CASSQGGVYEQFF; cdr3_nt: TGTGCCAGCAGCCAAGGAGGTGTCTATGAGCAGTTCTTC
v_call: TRBV24-1; j_call: TRBJ2-5; d_call: -; clone_size: -; cdr3_aa: CATSDLIDKQETQYF; cdr3_nt: TGTGCCACCAGTGACCTAATTGACAAGCAAGAGACCCAGTACTTC
v_call: TRBV24-1; j_call: TRBJ2-1; d_call: -; clone_size: -; cdr3_aa: CATSGLHGPGEYNEQFF; cdr3_nt: TGTGCCACCAGTGGCTTGCATGGGCCAGGGGAGTACAATGAGCAGTTCTTC
v_call: TRBV19; j_call: TRBJ2-2; d_call: TRBD2; clone_size: -; cdr3_aa: CAIISDPGGREGPGELFF; cdr3_nt: TGTGCCATCATCTCGGACCCAGGAGGGCGGGAGGGCCCCGGGGAGCTGTTTTTT
v_call: TRBV9; j_call: TRBJ2-3; d_call: TRBD2; clone_size: -; cdr3_aa: CASSVGGGPQYF; cdr3_nt: TGTGCCAGCAGCGTAGGGGGAGGGCCCCAGTATTTT
v_call: TRBV7-2; j_call: TRBJ2-7; d_call: TRBD2; clone_size: once; cdr3_aa: CASSLALGLAASYEQYF; cdr3_nt: TGTGCCAGCAGCTTAGCTCTGGGACTAGCGGCATCCTACGAGCAGTACTTC
v_call: TRBV27; j_call: TRBJ1-1; d_call: TRBD1; clone_size: -; cdr3_aa: CASSSRTGRINPTEAFF; cdr3_nt: TGTGCCAGCAGTTCCCGGACAGGAAGGATTAACCCCACTGAAGCTTTCTTT
v_call: TRBV10-3; j_call: TRBJ2-3; d_call: TRBD2; clone_size: -; cdr3_aa: CAISEASGVPDTQYF; cdr3_nt: TGTGCCATCAGTGAGGCTAGCGGGGTCCCAGATACGCAGTATTTT
v_call: TRBV9; j_call: TRBJ2-3; d_call: TRBD2; clone_size: -; cdr3_aa: CASSVVSGGNFFTDTQYF; cdr3_nt: TGTGCCAGCAGCGTAGTTAGCGGGGGTAATTTCTTCACAGATACGCAGTATTTT
v_call: TRBV28; j_call: TRBJ2-6; d_call: TRBD1; clone_size: -; cdr3_aa: CASTRDRGFGANVLTF; cdr3_nt: TGTGCCAGCACTCGGGACAGGGGTTTTGGGGCCAACGTCCTGACTTTC
v_call: TRBV18; j_call: TRBJ1-2; d_call: -; clone_size: -; cdr3_aa: CASSPPTALNYGYTF; cdr3_nt: TGTGCCAGCTCACCACCCACAGCCCTTAACTATGGCTACACCTTC
v_call: TRBV28; j_call: TRBJ2-3; d_call: TRBD2; clone_size: -; cdr3_aa: CASSSRTSGRASTDTQYF; cdr3_nt: TGTGCCAGCAGTAGCCGGACTAGCGGGAGAGCTAGCACAGATACGCAGTATTTT
v_call: TRBV14; j_call: TRBJ2-1; d_call: -; clone_size: -; cdr3_aa: CASSLLTANNEQFF; cdr3_nt: TGTGCCAGCAGCCTACTGACAGCAAACAATGAGCAGTTCTTC
v_call: TRBV6-2/TRBV6-3; j_call: TRBJ2-1; d_call: TRBD2; clone_size: once; cdr3_aa: CASSQLAGLYNEQFF; cdr3_nt: TGTGCCAGCAGTCAACTAGCGGGGCTCTACAATGAGCAGTTCTTC
v_call: TRBV25-1; j_call: TRBJ1-2; d_call: -; clone_size: -; cdr3_aa: CASSERGRGGYTF; cdr3_nt: TGTGCCAGCAGTGAAAGGGGGAGGGGTGGCTACACCTTC
v_call: TRBV5-6; j_call: TRBJ2-3; d_call: -; clone_size: once; cdr3_aa: CASSLFGPRTDTQYF; cdr3_nt: TGTGCCAGCAGCTTGTTTGGGCCCCGCACAGATACGCAGTATTTT
v_call: TRBV11-2; j_call: TRBJ1-1; d_call: -; clone_size: -; cdr3_aa: CASSPPLNRLNTEAFF; cdr3_nt: TGTGCCAGCAGCCCCCCCTTGAACAGGCTTAACACTGAAGCTTTCTTT
v_call: TRBV6-2/TRBV6-3; j_call: TRBJ2-1; d_call: TRBD2; clone_size: -; cdr3_aa: CASSRPGLAGGNEQFF; cdr3_nt: TGTGCCAGCAGCCGACCGGGACTAGCGGGAGGCAATGAGCAGTTCTTC
v_call: TRBV27; j_call: TRBJ2-7; d_call: TRBD1; clone_size: -; cdr3_aa: CASSLGQGVGEQYF; cdr3_nt: TGTGCCAGCAGTTTGGGACAGGGAGTCGGCGAGCAGTACTTC
v_call: TRBV9; j_call: TRBJ2-3; d_call: TRBD2; clone_size: -; cdr3_aa: CASSVEERGVASRQYF; cdr3_nt: TGTGCCAGCAGCGTAGAGGAGCGGGGGGTGGCTTCTAGGCAGTATTTT
v_call: TRBV5-6; j_call: TRBJ1-3; d_call: TRBD1; clone_size: -; cdr3_aa: CASSFQDRGGNTIYF; cdr3_nt: TGTGCCAGCAGCTTCCAGGACAGGGGAGGAAACACCATATATTTT
v_call: TRBV6-6; j_call: TRBJ1-5; d_call: -; clone_size: -; cdr3_aa: CASTFGGSNQPQHF; cdr3_nt: TGTGCCAGCACTTTCGGGGGGAGCAATCAGCCCCAGCATTTT
v_call: TRBV11-2; j_call: TRBJ1-4; d_call: TRBD1; clone_size: once; cdr3_aa: CASTQWGQGSEKLFF; cdr3_nt: TGTGCCAGCACCCAATGGGGACAGGGAAGTGAAAAACTGTTTTTT
v_call: TRBV18; j_call: TRBJ1-5; d_call: TRBD1; clone_size: once; cdr3_aa: CASSPGTGHSQPQHF; cdr3_nt: TGTGCCAGCTCACCCGGGACAGGACACAGCCAGCCCCAGCATTTT
v_call: TRBV5-8; j_call: TRBJ1-2; d_call: TRBD1; clone_size: -; cdr3_aa: CASSLGDRAEGYTF; cdr3_nt: TGTGCCAGCAGCTTGGGCGACAGGGCTGAGGGCTACACCTTC
v_call: TRBV7-9; j_call: TRBJ1-2; d_call: -; clone_size: few; cdr3_aa: CASTIAGLKPGNGYTF; cdr3_nt: TGTGCCAGCACCATTGCTGGCCTAAAACCGGGGAACGGCTACACCTTC
v_call: TRBV19; j_call: TRBJ2-7; d_call: TRBD2; clone_size: -; cdr3_aa: CASSKTSGGGRPHYEQYF; cdr3_nt: TGTGCCAGTAGTAAGACTAGCGGAGGAGGAAGACCGCACTACGAGCAGTACTTC
v_call: TRBV19; j_call: TRBJ2-1; d_call: TRBD2; clone_size: -; cdr3_aa: CASSRLAGDDEQFF; cdr3_nt: TGTGCCAGTAGTAGACTAGCGGGAGACGATGAGCAGTTCTTC
v_call: TRBV7-9; j_call: TRBJ1-1; d_call: -; clone_size: -; cdr3_aa: CASSLFGDTEAFF; cdr3_nt: TGTGCCAGCAGCCTATTTGGAGACACTGAAGCTTTCTTT
v_call: TRBV12-3/TRBV12-4; j_call: TRBJ1-2; d_call: TRBD1; clone_size: -; cdr3_aa: CASTSGGRGYTF; cdr3_nt: TGTGCCAGCACTTCAGGGGGCCGGGGCTACACCTTC
v_call: TRBV13; j_call: TRBJ2-5; d_call: TRBD1; clone_size: -; cdr3_aa: CASGTGGEETQYF; cdr3_nt: TGTGCCAGCGGGACAGGGGGGGAAGAGACCCAGTACTTC
v_call: TRBV7-2; j_call: TRBJ2-7; d_call: TRBD1; clone_size: -; cdr3_aa: CASSLGWGQSSYEQYF; cdr3_nt: TGTGCCAGCAGCTTGGGCTGGGGACAGAGCTCCTACGAGCAGTACTTC
v_call: TRBV7-9; j_call: TRBJ1-1; d_call: -; clone_size: -; cdr3_aa: CASSLQGPNTEAFF; cdr3_nt: TGTGCCAGCAGCTTACAGGGTCCGAACACTGAAGCTTTCTTT
v_call: TRBV29-1; j_call: TRBJ2-3; d_call: TRBD1; clone_size: -; cdr3_aa: CSARTGGGGTDTQYF; cdr3_nt: TGCAGCGCGAGAACAGGGGGCGGTGGCACAGATACGCAGTATTTT
v_call: TRBV5-1; j_call: TRBJ2-2; d_call: TRBD2; clone_size: -; cdr3_aa: CASSPGTKNTGELFF; cdr3_nt: TGCGCCAGCAGCCCCGGGACTAAAAACACCGGGGAGCTGTTTTTT
v_call: TRBV6-2/TRBV6-3; j_call: TRBJ2-1; d_call: -; clone_size: -; cdr3_aa: CASSQTTSLEQFF; cdr3_nt: TGTGCCAGCAGCCAAACTACTAGCTTAGAGCAGTTCTTC
v_call: TRBV11-2; j_call: TRBJ2-6; d_call: -; clone_size: few; cdr3_aa: CASSLGTSGANVLTF; cdr3_nt: TGTGCCAGCAGCTTAGGGACTTCTGGGGCCAACGTCCTGACTTTC
v_call: TRBV6-5; j_call: TRBJ2-3; d_call: TRBD2; clone_size: -; cdr3_aa: CASSPETSGGNTQYF; cdr3_nt: TGTGCCAGCAGCCCCGAGACTAGCGGGGGGAATACGCAGTATTTT
v_call: TRBV6-2/TRBV6-3; j_call: TRBJ2-2; d_call: -; clone_size: -; cdr3_aa: CASSLLGGLNTGELFF; cdr3_nt: TGTGCCAGCAGTCTTCTGGGAGGCCTCAACACCGGGGAGCTGTTTTTT
v_call: TRBV7-3; j_call: TRBJ2-1; d_call: TRBD1; clone_size: -; cdr3_aa: CASSLKGQGGEQFF; cdr3_nt: TGTGCCAGCAGCTTAAAGGGACAGGGTGGTGAGCAGTTCTTC
v_call: TRBV19; j_call: TRBJ1-1; d_call: TRBD1; clone_size: -; cdr3_aa: CASTPGGANTEAFF; cdr3_nt: TGTGCCTCAACCCCAGGGGGCGCGAACACTGAAGCTTTCTTT